This entry lists 5 T cell receptor beta chains sequenced from one sample in a study of T cell responses to AZD1222 COVID-19 vaccine. Data came from immunoSEQ multiplex PCR; TCRdb stores just in-frame clones and leaves some out. The sample gives about 160,000 clones, 88% of which show up once; 5.5% is in the top ten. This specimen was peripheral blood, taken on day 0 of AZD1222 vaccination. Receptors were obtained from an adult in good health.

V usage is TRBV7-3 and J usage is TRBJ1-1; D may be TRBD1 (5 bases). Germline CDR1 SGHTA, CDR2 FQGTGA. This CDR3 is built from 13 residues. The germline V and J ends were trimmed by 5 bases and 4 bases, with 11 bases remaining between them. The CDR3 region is CASSTDGATEAFF. CDR3 bases: TGTGCCAGCAGCACCGACGGGGCCACTGAAGCTTTCTTT.

The V and J genes are TRBV7-9 and TRBJ2-3, with D tentatively TRBD2 (6 bases). V shed 5 bases and J shed 0 bases, with 9 bases lying between them. Germline CDR1 reads SEHNR; CDR2 reads FQNEAQ (reference sequence). The CDR3 is made up of 14 amino acids. The DNA for the CDR3 is TGTGCCAGCAGCAAAGGGACTAGCACAGATACGCAGTATTTT. Its translation: CASSKGTSTDTQYF. The entire variable domain, with the rest obtained from reference TRBV7-9 and TRBJ2-3, is as follows: DTGVSQNPRHKITKRGQNVTFRCDPISEHNRLYWYRQTLGQGPEFLTYFQNEAQLEKSRLLSDRFSAERPKGSFSTLEIQRTEQGDSAMYLCASSKGTSTDTQYFGPGTRLTVL.

The rearrangement links TRBV5-4 to TRBJ2-3, with D possibly being TRBD2 (6 bases). V was shortened by 4 bases and J by 3 bases, with 21 bases between the two germline ends. The CDR3 runs to 17 residues. CDR1 is SGHNT, CDR2 YYREEE, per germline (reference sequence). The CDR3 nucleotides read TGTGCCAGCAGCCCGGGGGATCTCCCTAGCGTGACAGATACGCAGTATTTT. Amino acids: CASSPGDLPSVTDTQYF.

The genes are TRBV9 and TRBJ2-6; possible D gene TRBD1, 6 bases. V was shortened by 3 bases and J by 0 bases, with 22 bases between the two germline ends. CDR3 length: 20 amino acids. Germline V gives CDR1 SGDLS, CDR2 YYNGEE. The CDR3 region has the DNA TGTGCCAGCAGCGCCATATTTCCGGGGACATCCTCCTCTGGGGCCAACGTCCTGACTTTC. Translated, it gives CASSAIFPGTSSSGANVLTF.

This rearrangement joins TRBV3-1 (or the pseudogene TRBV3-2) to TRBJ2-3; D remains ambiguous. V lost 2 bases and J lost 0, with 6 bases in between. CDR3 length: 14 residues. The germline gives CDR1 LGHDT, CDR2 YNNKEL (reference sequence). Here the CDR3 reads CASSQFDSTDTQYF. Written as DNA, the CDR3 is TGTGCCAGCAGCCAATTTGACAGCACAGATACGCAGTATTTT.